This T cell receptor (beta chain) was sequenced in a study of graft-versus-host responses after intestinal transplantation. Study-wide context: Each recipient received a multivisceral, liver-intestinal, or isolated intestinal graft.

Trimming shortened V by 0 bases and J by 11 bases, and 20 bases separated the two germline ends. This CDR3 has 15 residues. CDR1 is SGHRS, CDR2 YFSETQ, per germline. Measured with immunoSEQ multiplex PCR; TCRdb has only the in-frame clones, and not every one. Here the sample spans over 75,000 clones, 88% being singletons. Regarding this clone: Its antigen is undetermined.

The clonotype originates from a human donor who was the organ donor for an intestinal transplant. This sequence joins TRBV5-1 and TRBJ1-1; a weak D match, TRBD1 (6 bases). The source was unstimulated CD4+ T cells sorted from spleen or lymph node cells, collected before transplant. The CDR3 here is CASSLDTGLDREAFF. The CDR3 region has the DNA TGCGCCAGCAGCTTGGATACAGGGTTAGATAGAGAGGCTTTCTTT.